The 2 T cell receptor beta chains in this list originate from one sample, sequenced in a study of identical twins. TCRdb reanalysed the 5' RACE reads using MiXCR and keeps one entry per CDR3 protein. The sample shows fewer than 250,000 distinct CDR3 sequences, 15% to 20% of them seen only once. A further study also used this sample, focusing on T cells expressing NK-cell markers.

The specimen was CD8+ T cells sorted from blood. Receptors were obtained from a woman younger than 30 in good health.

This clonotype was seen a few times. This sequence joins TRBV12-3 or TRBV12-4 and TRBJ2-7, with D possibly matching TRBD1 (6 bases). Deletions cut 6 bases from V and 1 base from J, with 13 bases between. CDR3 size: 14 residues. The CDR3 loop is CASRATGPSYEQYF. The CDR3, as DNA: TGTGCCAGCAGGGCTACAGGGCCTTCCTACGAGCAGTACTTC.

This clonotype was seen many times. The chain has TRBV28 and TRBJ2-3; 14 positions match TRBD2. The CDR3 runs 21 residues. Germline trimming cut 4 bases from V and 2 bases from J; bases unmatched to any gene: 17. Germline values: CDR1 MDHEN, CDR2 SYDVKM. CDR3 DNA sequence: TGTGCCAGCAGTTCACGACCTCTTCGACTAGCGGGAGGGCCCCCCACAGATACGCAGTATTTT. It yields the protein CASSSRPLRLAGGPPTDTQYF.